Sequencing of this TCR beta chain was carried out in a study of vaccination and CD4 T cells after COVID-19. Within the sample, this clonotype is medium-sized. Its antigen is as yet unknown. The treatment is: roughly 11-day PBMC culture with coronavirus spike peptide pools or control peptides (ViraFEST assay). V was clipped by 7 bases and J by 1 base, with 17 bases between them. CDR1 and CDR2 from the germline V gene are MNHEY and SVGEGT. The CDR3 extends over 16 amino acids. Cultured CD4+ T cell DNA was sequenced using the Oncomine TCR Beta short-read assay. In TCRdb, the PCR reads were re-called with MiXCR into one record per CDR3 protein. The table lists about 11,000 distinct CDR3 sequences, around 67% of them singletons.

This receptor was identified in a human donor who had recovered from COVID-19. The chain combines TRBV6-2 or TRBV6-3 with TRBJ2-1; D remains unclear. The sample taken for sequencing was CD4+ T cells from blood, cultured in vitro. The DNA for the CDR3 is TGTGCCAGCATTAATCCCTTAGCAGTTTCCTACAATGAGCAGTTCTTC. This sequence encodes CASINPLAVSYNEQFF.